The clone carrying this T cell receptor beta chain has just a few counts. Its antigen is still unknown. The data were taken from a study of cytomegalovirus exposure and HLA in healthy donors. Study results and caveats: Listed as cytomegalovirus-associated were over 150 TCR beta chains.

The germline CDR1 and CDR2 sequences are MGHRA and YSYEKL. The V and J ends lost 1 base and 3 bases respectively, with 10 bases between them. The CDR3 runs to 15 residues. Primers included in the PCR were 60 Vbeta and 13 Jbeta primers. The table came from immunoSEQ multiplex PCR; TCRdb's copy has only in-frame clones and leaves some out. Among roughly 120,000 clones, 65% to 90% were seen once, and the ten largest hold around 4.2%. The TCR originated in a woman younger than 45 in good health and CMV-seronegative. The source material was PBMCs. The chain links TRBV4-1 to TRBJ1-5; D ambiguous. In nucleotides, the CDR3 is TGCGCCAGCAGCCAAGGGGTGGAGCTCAATCAGCCCCAGCATTTT. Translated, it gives CASSQGVELNQPQHF.